This T cell receptor beta chain was identified during a study of regulatory dendritic cells for organ transplantation. Sorted subsets were CFSE-labeled and cultured around five days with allogeneic dendritic cells. FACS sorted CD4+ or CD8+ T cells into CD45RA+ naive and CD45RO+ memory. Study-level results: Mature dendritic cells appeared to drive more memory CD8+ clonal expansion than regulatory ones.

Libraries were prepared by immunoSEQ multiplex PCR; TCRdb keeps only in-frame clonotypes and omits some of them. The repertoire holds some 7,800 clones, roughly two thirds seen once, with roughly 4% in the top ten. Germline V CDR1 and CDR2: MNHNY, SVGAGI (reference sequence). The CDR3 is 14 residues long. Trimming cost V 2 bases and J 2 bases, with 10 bases left between them. With regard to this clone: Its antigen is undetermined.

This TCR derives from a human donor in good health. Source material: memory CD4+ T cells from blood cultured with dendritic cells. This sample's subset: CD45RO+ memory T cells. This chain uses TRBV6-6 with TRBJ2-7, with a weak D call TRBD1 (7 bases). As DNA, the CDR3 is TGTGCCAGCAGTTACGGCAGGGGGGCCTACGAGCAGTACTTC. It encodes CASSYGRGAYEQYF.